This T cell receptor beta chain was sequenced during a study of CD8 T cells in Susac syndrome. Random hexamers served to reverse transcribe roughly 0.45 to 1 ug RNA. Coverage of TCR beta CDR3 amplification by immunoSEQ multiplex PCR extended to 54 Vbeta and 13 Jbeta. TCRdb reprocessed the immunoSEQ multiplex PCR reads with MiXCR, giving one entry per CDR3 protein. Of about 300,000 distinct CDR3 sequences listed, 75% to 85% are singletons. The germline V gene has CDR1 SQVTM and CDR2 ANQGSEA. The CDR3 extends over 12 amino acids. V was cut by 3 bases and J by 1 base, with 6 bases left in between. TCR beta sequences were obtained from blood CD8+ and CD4+ T cells. The study used treatment-naive patients who had stable or active relapsing-remitting disease as multiple sclerosis controls. In contrast to the negatively isolated CD8+ and CD4+ T cells, TEMRA cells were FACS-enriched.

This clonotype originated in a human donor with multiple sclerosis. Sequenced input: CD8+ T cells from PBMCs. The chain couples TRBV29-1 to TRBJ1-2, with a tentative D call TRBD1 (6 bases). CDR3 DNA sequence: TGCAGCGTTGAGGACAGTAACTATGGCTACACCTTC. This codes for CSVEDSNYGYTF.